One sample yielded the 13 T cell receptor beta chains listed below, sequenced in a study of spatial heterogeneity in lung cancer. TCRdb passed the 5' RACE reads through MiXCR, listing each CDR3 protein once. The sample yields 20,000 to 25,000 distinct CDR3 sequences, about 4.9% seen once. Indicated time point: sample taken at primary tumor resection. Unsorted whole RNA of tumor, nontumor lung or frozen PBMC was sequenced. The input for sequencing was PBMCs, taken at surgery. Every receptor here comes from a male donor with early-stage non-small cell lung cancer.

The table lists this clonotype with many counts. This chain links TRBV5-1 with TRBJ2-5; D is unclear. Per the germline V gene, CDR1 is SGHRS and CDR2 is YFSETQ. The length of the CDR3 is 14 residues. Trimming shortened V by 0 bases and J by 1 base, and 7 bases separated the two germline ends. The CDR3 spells CASSLGSFQETQYF. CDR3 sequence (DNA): TGCGCCAGCAGCTTGGGGAGCTTCCAAGAGACCCAGTACTTC.

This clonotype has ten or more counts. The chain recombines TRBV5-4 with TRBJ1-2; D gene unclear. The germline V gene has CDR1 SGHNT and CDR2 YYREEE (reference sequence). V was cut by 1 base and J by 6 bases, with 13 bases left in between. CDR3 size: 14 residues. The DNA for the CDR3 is TGTGCCAGCAGCTTGAAAGATAAGATTAATGGCTACACCTTC. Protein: CASSLKDKINGYTF.

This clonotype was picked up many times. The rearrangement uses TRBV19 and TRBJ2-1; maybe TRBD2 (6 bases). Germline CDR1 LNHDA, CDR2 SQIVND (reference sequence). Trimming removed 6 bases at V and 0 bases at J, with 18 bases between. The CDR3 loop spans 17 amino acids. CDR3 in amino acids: CASSNSGSPSSYNEQFF. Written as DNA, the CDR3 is TGTGCCAGTAGCAACTCCGGGAGCCCCAGCTCCTACAATGAGCAGTTCTTC. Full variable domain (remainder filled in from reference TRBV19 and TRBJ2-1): DGGITQSPKYLFRKEGQNVTLSCEQNLNHDAMYWYRQDPGQGLRLIYYSQIVNDFQKGDIAEGYSVSREKKESFPLTVTSAQKNPTAFYLCASSNSGSPSSYNEQFFGPGTRLTVL.

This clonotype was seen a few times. CDR3 DNA sequence: TGTGCCAGCAATGGGTACTACACCGGGGAGCTGTTTTTT. This translates into CASNGYYTGELFF. The genes are TRBV2 and TRBJ2-2; no definite D call. CDR1 and CDR2 from the germline V gene are SNHLY and FYNNEI. The CDR3 has 13 residues. V gave up 7 bases and J gave up 3 bases, with 9 bases separating them.

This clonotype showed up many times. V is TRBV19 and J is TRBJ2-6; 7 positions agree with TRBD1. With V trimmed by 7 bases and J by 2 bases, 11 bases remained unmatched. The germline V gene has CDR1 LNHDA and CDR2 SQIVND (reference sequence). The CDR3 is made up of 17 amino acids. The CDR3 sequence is CASTQLPQGAGANVLTF. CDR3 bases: TGTGCCAGTACCCAACTACCCCAGGGGGCTGGGGCCAACGTCCTGACTTTC.

This CDR3 reads CSVVTPQETQYF. For the CDR3, the DNA is TGCAGCGTTGTAACCCCACAAGAGACCCAGTACTTC. The J gene is TRBJ2-5, the V gene TRBV29-1; no clear D gene. The CDR3 length is 12 residues. Germline V gene data show CDR1 as SQVTM and CDR2 as ANQGSEA. V lost 4 bases and J 2 bases, leaving 8 bases between the germline ends.

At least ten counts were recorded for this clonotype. The CDR3 loop is CASSPTPRETQYF. For the CDR3, the DNA is TGTGCCAGCAGCCCGACCCCCCGGGAGACCCAGTACTTC. This chain connects TRBV21-1 to TRBJ2-5; whether TRBD1, the table's D call, matches the DNA was not checked. TRBV21-1 is described as a pseudogene. The CDR3 runs to 13 residues.

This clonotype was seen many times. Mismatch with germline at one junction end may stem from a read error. The CDR3: CASSSSPVRGQLSDF. Written as DNA, the CDR3 is TGTGCCAGCAGCTCGTCCCCGGTTCGGGGACAACTGAGTGATTTC. V is TRBV7-2 and J is TRBJ2-5; a weak D match, TRBD1 (6 bases). Germline V CDR1 and CDR2: SGHTA, FQGNSA. The CDR3 has 15 amino acids.

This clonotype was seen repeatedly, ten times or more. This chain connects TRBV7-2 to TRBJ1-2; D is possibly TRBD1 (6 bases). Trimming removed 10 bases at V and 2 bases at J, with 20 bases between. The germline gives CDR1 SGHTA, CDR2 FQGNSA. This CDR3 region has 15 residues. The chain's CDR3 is CATRAQGIANYGYTF. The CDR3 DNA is TGTGCCACCCGAGCACAGGGTATAGCAAACTATGGCTACACCTTC.

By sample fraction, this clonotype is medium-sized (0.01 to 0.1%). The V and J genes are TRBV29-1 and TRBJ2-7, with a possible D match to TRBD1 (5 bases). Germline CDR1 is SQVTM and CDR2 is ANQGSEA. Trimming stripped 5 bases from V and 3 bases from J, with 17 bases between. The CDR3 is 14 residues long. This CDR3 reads CSVKARQQDYEQYF. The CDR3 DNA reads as TGCAGCGTTAAGGCCCGACAGCAAGACTACGAGCAGTACTTC.

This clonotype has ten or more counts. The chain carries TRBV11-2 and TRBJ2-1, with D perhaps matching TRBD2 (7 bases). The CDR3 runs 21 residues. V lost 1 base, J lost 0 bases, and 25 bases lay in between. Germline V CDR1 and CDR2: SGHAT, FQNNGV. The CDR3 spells CASSLGILLAERGGSYNEQFF. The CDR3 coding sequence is TGTGCCAGCAGCTTAGGCATTCTGCTAGCGGAAAGGGGGGGCTCCTACAATGAGCAGTTCTTC.

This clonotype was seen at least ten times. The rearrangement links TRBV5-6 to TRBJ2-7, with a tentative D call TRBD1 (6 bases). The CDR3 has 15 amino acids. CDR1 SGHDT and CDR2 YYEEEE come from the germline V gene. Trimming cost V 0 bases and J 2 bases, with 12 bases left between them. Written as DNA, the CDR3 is TGTGCCAGCAGCTTGGTGGCCAGGGGAACCTACGAGCAGTACTTC. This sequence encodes CASSLVARGTYEQYF.

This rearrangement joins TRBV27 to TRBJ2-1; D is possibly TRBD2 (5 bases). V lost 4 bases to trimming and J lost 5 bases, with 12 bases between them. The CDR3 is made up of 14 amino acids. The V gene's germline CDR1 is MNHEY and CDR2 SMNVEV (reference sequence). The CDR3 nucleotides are TGTGCCAGCAGTTCCTCGTTTAGCGACAATGAGCAGTTCTTC. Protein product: CASSSSFSDNEQFF.